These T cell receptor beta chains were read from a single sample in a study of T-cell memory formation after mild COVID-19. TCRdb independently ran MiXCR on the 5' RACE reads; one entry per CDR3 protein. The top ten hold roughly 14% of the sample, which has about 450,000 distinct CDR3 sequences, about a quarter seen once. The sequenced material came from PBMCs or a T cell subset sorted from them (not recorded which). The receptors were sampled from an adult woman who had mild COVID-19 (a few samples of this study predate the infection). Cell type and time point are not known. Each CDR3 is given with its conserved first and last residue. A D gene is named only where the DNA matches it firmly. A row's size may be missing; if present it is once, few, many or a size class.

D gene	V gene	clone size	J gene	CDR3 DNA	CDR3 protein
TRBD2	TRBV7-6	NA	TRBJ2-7	TGTGCCAGCAGCTTAGGAAGGACTAGTGCCTACGAGCAGTACTTC	CASSLGRTSAYEQYF
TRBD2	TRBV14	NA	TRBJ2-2	TGTGCCAGCAGCCAAGTAGCCTCCTCAGCCGGGGGGTCAAACACCGGGGAGCTGTTTTTT	CASSQVASSAGGSNTGELFF
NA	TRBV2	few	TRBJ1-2	TGTGCCAGCGGGGGCTATGGCTACACCTTC	CASGGYGYTF
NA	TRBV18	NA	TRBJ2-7	TGTGCCAGCTCACCCGCCCAGGGGTTATGGACCTACGAGCAGTACTTC	CASSPAQGLWTYEQYF
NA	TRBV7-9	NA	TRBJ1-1	TGTGCCAGCAGCTTAGGGAACAGTGCCACTGAAGCTTTCTTT	CASSLGNSATEAFF
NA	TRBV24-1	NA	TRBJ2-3	TGTGCCACCAGTGATGATGGGGCTGGCACAGATACGCAGTATTTT	CATSDDGAGTDTQYF
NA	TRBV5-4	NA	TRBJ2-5	TGTGCCAGCAGTCCCCCGGGACCACAAGAGACCCAGTACTTC	CASSPPGPQETQYF
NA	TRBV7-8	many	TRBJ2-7	TGTGCCAGCAGTTTAACGGGGGACGGGCAGTACTTC	CASSLTGDGQYF
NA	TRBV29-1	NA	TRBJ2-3	TGCAGCGTTCAGGGGTGGGGGAATAGAGATACGCAGTATTTT	CSVQGWGNRDTQYF
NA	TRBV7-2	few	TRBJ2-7	TGTGCCAGCAGCTTTACGGGAGTCGCCTACGAGCAGTACTTC	CASSFTGVAYEQYF
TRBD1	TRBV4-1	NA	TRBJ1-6	TGCGCCAGCAGCCAAGGGACAGGGGGGAATCCACCCCTCCACTTT	CASSQGTGGNPPLHF
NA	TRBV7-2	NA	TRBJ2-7	TGTGCCAGCAGCTTCGTGAGGGGGACCTACGAGCAGTACTTC	CASSFVRGTYEQYF
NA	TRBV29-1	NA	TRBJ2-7	TGCAGCGTTTCAGACGTGGTCTCCTACGAGCAGTACTTC	CSVSDVVSYEQYF
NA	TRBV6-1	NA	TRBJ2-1	TGTGCCAGCATGCAACGGGACTCCCTGGGTGAGCAGTTCTTC	CASMQRDSLGEQFF
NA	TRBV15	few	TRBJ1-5	TGTGCCACCAGCAGCAAAAGGGGGGGTCAGCCCCAGCATTTT	CATSSKRGGQPQHF
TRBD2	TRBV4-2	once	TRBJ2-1	TGTGCCAGCAGCCAAGAAGGGACTAGCGGGAGTATTGAGCAGTTCTTC	CASSQEGTSGSIEQFF
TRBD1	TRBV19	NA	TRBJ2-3	TGTGCCAGTAGTACTGCCGGCCGGGACAGGGGAGGGGATACGCAGTATTTT	CASSTAGRDRGGDTQYF
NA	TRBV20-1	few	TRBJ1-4	TGCAGTGCTACAGGGCCTTCGGGAAAACTGTTTTTT	CSATGPSGKLFF
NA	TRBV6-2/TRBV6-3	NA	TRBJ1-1	TGTGCCAGCAGTTACAGGGTCGGAGAAAAAGCTTTCTTT	CASSYRVGEKAFF
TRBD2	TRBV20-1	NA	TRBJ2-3	TGCAGTGCCGACGGAGGGACTAGTGTAAAGTTGGGCACAGATACGCAGTATTTT	CSADGGTSVKLGTDTQYF
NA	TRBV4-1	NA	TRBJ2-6	TGCGCCAGCAGCCATACACCCTCCGGGGCCAACGTCCTGACTTTC	CASSHTPSGANVLTF
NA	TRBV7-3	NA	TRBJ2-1	TGTGCCAGCAGCTCCAAAGACAGGCCGACACGTAACAATGAGCAGTTCTTC	CASSSKDRPTRNNEQFF
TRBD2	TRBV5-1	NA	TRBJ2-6	TGCGCCAGCAGCTTTTACGGCGGGAGCTCTGGGGCCAACGTCCTGACTTTC	CASSFYGGSSGANVLTF
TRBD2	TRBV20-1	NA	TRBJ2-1	TGCAGTGCTGATAAAACTAGCGGGGGGGTCCAGTTCTTC	CSADKTSGGVQFF
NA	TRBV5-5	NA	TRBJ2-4	TGTGCCAGCAGCTTGAACATAGGTCTAGCCAAAAACATTCAGTACTTC	CASSLNIGLAKNIQYF
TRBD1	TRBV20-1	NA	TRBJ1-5	TGCAGTGCCCCAGGTGGGGGTACAGGGGGCAATCAGCCCCAGCATTTT	CSAPGGGTGGNQPQHF
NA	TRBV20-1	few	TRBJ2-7	TGCAGTGCTAGAGATCGGGGCGGCGAGCAGTACTTC	CSARDRGGEQYF
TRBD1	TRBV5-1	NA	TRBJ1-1	TGCGCCAGCAGCAGGGGGACAGGTTCGAACACTGAAGCTTTCTTT	CASSRGTGSNTEAFF
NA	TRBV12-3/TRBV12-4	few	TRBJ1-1	TGTGCCAGCAGTCCCCCCCTCGGGGCTGAAGCTTTCTTT	CASSPPLGAEAFF
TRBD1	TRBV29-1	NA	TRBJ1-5	TGCAGCGTCTCAACAGGAGGGGGCTACAATCAGCCCCAGCATTTT	CSVSTGGGYNQPQHF
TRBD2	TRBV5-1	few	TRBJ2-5	TGCGCCAGCAGCTCCGGACTAGCGGGGGGGCCTCAAGAGACCCAGTACTTC	CASSSGLAGGPQETQYF
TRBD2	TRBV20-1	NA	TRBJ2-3	TGCAGTGCGACCGGGACTAGCGGGAACCCAGATACGCAGTATTTT	CSATGTSGNPDTQYF
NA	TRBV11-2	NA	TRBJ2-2	TGTGCCAGCAGCTTCGAATGGGGACCAATTCAGACGGCCGGGGAGCTGTTTTTT	CASSFEWGPIQTAGELFF
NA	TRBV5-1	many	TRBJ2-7	TGCGCCAGCAGCTTGGGCGGGGGCCCGACGTCCTACGAGCAGTACTTC	CASSLGGGPTSYEQYF
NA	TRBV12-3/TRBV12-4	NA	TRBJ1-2	TGTGCCAGCAGACCGGGACGTCGCTATGGCTACACCTTC	CASRPGRRYGYTF
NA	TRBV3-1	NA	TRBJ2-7	TGTGCCAGCAGCCAGAGGGACGGGCCCTACGAGCAGTACTTC	CASSQRDGPYEQYF
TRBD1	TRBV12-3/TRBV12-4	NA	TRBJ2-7	TGTGCCAGCAGTTTTGGGACAGTCGAGCAGTACTTC	CASSFGTVEQYF
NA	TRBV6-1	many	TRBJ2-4	TGTGCCAGCAGTGTTACAGCCAAAAACATTCAGTACTTC	CASSVTAKNIQYF